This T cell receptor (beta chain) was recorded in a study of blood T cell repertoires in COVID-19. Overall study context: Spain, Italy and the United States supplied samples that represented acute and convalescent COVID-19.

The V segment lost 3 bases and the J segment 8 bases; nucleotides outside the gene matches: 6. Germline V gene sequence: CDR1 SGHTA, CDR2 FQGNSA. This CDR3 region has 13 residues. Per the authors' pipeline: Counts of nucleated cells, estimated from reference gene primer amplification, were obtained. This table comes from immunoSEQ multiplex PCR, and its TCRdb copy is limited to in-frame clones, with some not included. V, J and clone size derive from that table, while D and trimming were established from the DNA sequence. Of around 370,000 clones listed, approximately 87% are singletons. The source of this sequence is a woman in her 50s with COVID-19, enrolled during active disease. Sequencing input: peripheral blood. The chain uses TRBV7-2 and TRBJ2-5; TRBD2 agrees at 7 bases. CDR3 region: CASSLRDYRTQYF. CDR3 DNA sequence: TGTGCCAGCAGCTTGAGGGACTACCGAACCCAGTACTTC.